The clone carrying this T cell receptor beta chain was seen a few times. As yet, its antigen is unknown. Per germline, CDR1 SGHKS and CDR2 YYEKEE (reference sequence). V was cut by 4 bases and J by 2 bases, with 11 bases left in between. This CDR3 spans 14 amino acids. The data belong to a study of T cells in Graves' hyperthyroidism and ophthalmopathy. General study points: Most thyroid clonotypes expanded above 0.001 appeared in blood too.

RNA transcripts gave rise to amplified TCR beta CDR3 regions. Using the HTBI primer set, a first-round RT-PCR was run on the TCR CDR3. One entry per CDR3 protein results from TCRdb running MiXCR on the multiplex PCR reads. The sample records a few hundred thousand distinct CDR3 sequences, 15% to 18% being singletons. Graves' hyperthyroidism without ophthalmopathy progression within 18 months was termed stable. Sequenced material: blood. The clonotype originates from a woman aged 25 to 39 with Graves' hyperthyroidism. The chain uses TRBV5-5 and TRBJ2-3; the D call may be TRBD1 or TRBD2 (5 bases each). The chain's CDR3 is CASSVSGPTDTQYF. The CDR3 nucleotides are TGTGCCAGCAGCGTGTCGGGACCCACAGATACGCAGTATTTT.